These 14 T cell receptor beta chains were sequenced from one sample in a study of blood T cell repertoires in COVID-19. Libraries were prepared by immunoSEQ multiplex PCR; TCRdb keeps only in-frame clonotypes and omits some of them. Of 15,000 or so clones in the sample, approximately 90% are singletons; the top ten hold approximately 12%. Sequencing was carried out using peripheral blood. The origin of the receptors is a human donor in a cohort sampled during active COVID-19.

The rearrangement links TRBV6-2 or TRBV6-3 to TRBJ1-1, with no clear D. Trimming pared 0 bases from V and 10 bases from J, leaving 15 bases between. Per the germline V gene, CDR1 is MNHEY and CDR2 is SVGEGT. The CDR3 extends over 14 amino acids. The CDR3 protein is CASSYSEPRIGAFF. DNA of the CDR3: TGTGCCAGCAGTTACTCCGAACCCCGAATCGGAGCTTTCTTT.

The chain combines TRBV29-1 with TRBJ1-5; D is undetermined. The CDR3 runs 16 residues. Trimming took 4 bases from V and 0 from J, leaving 16 bases between them. Germline CDR1 reads SQVTM; CDR2 reads ANQGSEA. CDR3 protein: CSVALHGGYSNQPQHF. The CDR3 bases are TGCAGCGTTGCCCTCCACGGCGGATATAGCAATCAGCCCCAGCATTTT.

In nucleotides, the CDR3 is TGTGCCATCAGTGAAAGAAGCCAAAACACTGAAGCTTTCTTT. Translated, it gives CAISERSQNTEAFF. The rearrangement joins TRBV10-3 to TRBJ1-1; D is unresolved. CDR1 is ENHRY, CDR2 SYGVKD, per germline. V shed 3 bases and J shed 2 bases, with 10 bases lying between them. This CDR3 has 14 residues.

The chain combines TRBV27 with TRBJ1-1; 7 positions agree with TRBD1. Germline V gives CDR1 MNHEY, CDR2 SMNVEV (reference sequence). V was clipped by 8 bases and J by 1 base; unmatched bases: 7. The CDR3 sequence is 14 residues long. The CDR3 reads CASGEGGANTEAFF. The CDR3 DNA follows: TGTGCCAGCGGTGAAGGGGGCGCGAACACTGAAGCTTTCTTT.

V usage is TRBV27 and J usage is TRBJ2-7; 15 nucleotides match TRBD2. CDR3 length equals 16 residues. Trimming removed 1 base from V and 6 bases from J; junction bases left unmatched: 4. In germline, CDR1 is MNHEY, CDR2 SMNVEV (reference sequence). CDR3 in amino acids: CASSLFGLAGGREQYF. In nucleotides, the CDR3 is TGTGCCAGCAGTTTATTCGGACTAGCGGGGGGGCGCGAGCAGTACTTC.

The rearrangement joins TRBV19 to TRBJ1-5, with D hard to call. This CDR3 has 14 amino acids. CDR1 is LNHDA, CDR2 SQIVND, per germline (reference sequence). The V end was cut by 8 bases, the J end by 6 bases, with 17 bases between. The CDR3 sequence: CASHPGRAPQPQHF. The CDR3 region has the DNA TGTGCCAGTCATCCTGGGCGGGCCCCTCAGCCCCAGCATTTT.

The chain has TRBV4-1 and TRBJ2-7; 9 nucleotides agree with TRBD1. After removal of 2 bases from V and 3 bases from J, the junction contained 5 bases not matched to a gene. The CDR3 length is 15 residues. Germline loops: CDR1 MGHRA, CDR2 YSYEKL. CDR3 sequence: CASSQPDRGYYEQYF. For the CDR3, the DNA is TGCGCCAGCAGCCAACCCGACAGGGGGTACTACGAGCAGTACTTC.

The chain's CDR3 is CASSQAWDRGRGDYGYTF. CDR3 coding DNA: TGTGCCAGCAGCCAAGCTTGGGACAGGGGGCGGGGAGACTATGGCTACACCTTC. J is TRBJ1-2 and V is TRBV3-1 (or the pseudogene TRBV3-2); 12 bases are a match to TRBD1. The CDR3 covers 18 residues. Trimming removed 1 base from V and 3 bases from J; junction bases left unmatched: 9. From germline, CDR1 is LGHDT and CDR2 YNNKEL (reference sequence).

This chain uses TRBV4-2 with TRBJ2-3, with TRBD1 matching 10 bases. There are 18 residues in the CDR3. V lost 0 bases and J lost 4; bases outside the gene matches: 10. Germline V gene data show CDR1 as LGHNA and CDR2 as YNFKEQ. The CDR3 is CASSQDVDRGFEPDTQYF. As DNA, the CDR3 is TGTGCCAGCAGCCAAGACGTGGACAGGGGGTTTGAGCCAGATACGCAGTATTTT.

This chain connects TRBV30 to TRBJ2-3; 9 bases are shared with TRBD2. The CDR3 spans 15 residues. The ends lost 5 bases at V and 5 bases at J; junction bases unmatched: 11. Germline V lookup: CDR1 GTSNPN, CDR2 SVGIG (reference sequence). This CDR3 reads CAWGGSGGKGDTQYF. DNA of the CDR3: TGTGCCTGGGGGGGTAGCGGGGGTAAGGGAGATACGCAGTATTTT.

The chain links TRBV20-1 to TRBJ1-2; D might be TRBD1 (6 bases). The V and J ends lost 3 bases and 0 bases respectively, with 8 bases between them. Germline CDR1 DFQATT, CDR2 SNEGSKA (reference sequence). CDR3 length equals 13 residues. CDR3 residues: CSASTGPNYGYTF. In DNA form, the CDR3 reads TGCAGTGCTAGTACAGGGCCTAACTATGGCTACACCTTC.

This chain links TRBV7-8 with TRBJ1-2, with D uncertain. Trimming cost V 0 bases and J 1 base, with 6 bases left between them. The V gene's germline CDR1 is SGHVS and CDR2 FQNEAQ. CDR3 length: 14 amino acids. As DNA, the CDR3 is TGTGCCAGCAGCTTAGCTGCAGATAACTATGGCTACACCTTC. This codes for CASSLAADNYGYTF. The full variable domain, completed using reference TRBV7-8 and TRBJ1-2, is GAGVSQSPRYKVAKRGQDVALRCDPISGHVSLFWYQQALGQGPEFLTYFQNEAQLDKSGLPSDRFFAERPEGSVSTLKIQRTQQEDSAVYLCASSLAADNYGYTFGSGTRLTVV.

The J gene is TRBJ2-3, the V gene TRBV7-9, with 11 nucleotides matching TRBD2. V shed 3 bases, J shed 1 base, and the junction held 0 bases outside the gene matches. Germline loops: CDR1 SEHNR, CDR2 FQNEAQ (reference sequence). The CDR3 runs to 15 residues. CDR3 sequence (DNA): TGTGCCAGCAGCTTGACTAGCGGGGGCACAGATACGCAGTATTTT. Its protein is CASSLTSGGTDTQYF. The full variable domain, with the rest looked up from reference TRBV7-9 and TRBJ2-3, is DTGVSQNPRHKITKRGQNVTFRCDPISEHNRLYWYRQTLGQGPEFLTYFQNEAQLEKSRLLSDRFSAERPKGSFSTLEIQRTEQGDSAMYLCASSLTSGGTDTQYFGPGTRLTVL.

The CDR3, as DNA: TGTGCCAGCAGCCTGGAGTTGCGGGGGGCAGTTTCGTCCTACGAGCAGTACTTC. It translates to CASSLELRGAVSSYEQYF. The chain uses TRBV4-2 and TRBJ2-7; 8 positions agree with TRBD2. The CDR3 sequence is 18 residues long. The germline gives CDR1 LGHNA, CDR2 YNFKEQ. Trimming removed 4 bases from V and 1 base from J; junction bases left unmatched: 15.